The clone carrying this T cell receptor (beta chain) has only a few counts. A far larger clone is only one base removed, so a read error is likely. This sample also contains other DNA sequences that code for the same CDR3. The data stem from a study of shared clonotypes between healthy human individuals. Into CD45RA+ naive and CD45RA-negative memory subsets, the CD4+ cells were split. The germline gives CDR1 MGHRA, CDR2 YSYEKL. The length of the CDR3 is 14 residues. V was pared by 0 bases and J by 2 bases, with 5 bases between. The table came from immunoSEQ multiplex PCR; TCRdb's copy has only in-frame clones and leaves some out. The sample includes approximately 700,000 clones, less than 80% of them seen just once.

The V call is TRBV4-1, the J call TRBJ1-5; possibly TRBD1 for D (5 bases). The sequence was obtained from a young woman in good health. Specimen: memory CD4+ T cells sorted from blood. Noted subset: CD45RA-negative fraction. In DNA, the CDR3 is TGCGCCAGCAGCCAAGAGACAGGCAATCAGCCCCAGCATTTT. Translation: CASSQETGNQPQHF.